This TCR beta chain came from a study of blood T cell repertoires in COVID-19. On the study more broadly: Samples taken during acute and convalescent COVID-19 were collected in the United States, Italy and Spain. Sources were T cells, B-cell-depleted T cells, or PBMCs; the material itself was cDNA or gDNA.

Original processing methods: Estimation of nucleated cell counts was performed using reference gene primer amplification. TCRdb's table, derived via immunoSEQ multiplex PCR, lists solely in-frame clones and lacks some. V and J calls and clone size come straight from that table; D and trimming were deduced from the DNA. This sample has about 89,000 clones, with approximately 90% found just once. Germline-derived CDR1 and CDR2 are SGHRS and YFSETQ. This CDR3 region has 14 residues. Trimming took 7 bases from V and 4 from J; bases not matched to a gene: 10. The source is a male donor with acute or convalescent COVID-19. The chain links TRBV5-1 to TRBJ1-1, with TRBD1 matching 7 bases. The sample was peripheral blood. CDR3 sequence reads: CASGPRQGSTEAFF. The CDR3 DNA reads TGCGCCAGCGGCCCCAGACAGGGCTCCACTGAAGCTTTCTTT.